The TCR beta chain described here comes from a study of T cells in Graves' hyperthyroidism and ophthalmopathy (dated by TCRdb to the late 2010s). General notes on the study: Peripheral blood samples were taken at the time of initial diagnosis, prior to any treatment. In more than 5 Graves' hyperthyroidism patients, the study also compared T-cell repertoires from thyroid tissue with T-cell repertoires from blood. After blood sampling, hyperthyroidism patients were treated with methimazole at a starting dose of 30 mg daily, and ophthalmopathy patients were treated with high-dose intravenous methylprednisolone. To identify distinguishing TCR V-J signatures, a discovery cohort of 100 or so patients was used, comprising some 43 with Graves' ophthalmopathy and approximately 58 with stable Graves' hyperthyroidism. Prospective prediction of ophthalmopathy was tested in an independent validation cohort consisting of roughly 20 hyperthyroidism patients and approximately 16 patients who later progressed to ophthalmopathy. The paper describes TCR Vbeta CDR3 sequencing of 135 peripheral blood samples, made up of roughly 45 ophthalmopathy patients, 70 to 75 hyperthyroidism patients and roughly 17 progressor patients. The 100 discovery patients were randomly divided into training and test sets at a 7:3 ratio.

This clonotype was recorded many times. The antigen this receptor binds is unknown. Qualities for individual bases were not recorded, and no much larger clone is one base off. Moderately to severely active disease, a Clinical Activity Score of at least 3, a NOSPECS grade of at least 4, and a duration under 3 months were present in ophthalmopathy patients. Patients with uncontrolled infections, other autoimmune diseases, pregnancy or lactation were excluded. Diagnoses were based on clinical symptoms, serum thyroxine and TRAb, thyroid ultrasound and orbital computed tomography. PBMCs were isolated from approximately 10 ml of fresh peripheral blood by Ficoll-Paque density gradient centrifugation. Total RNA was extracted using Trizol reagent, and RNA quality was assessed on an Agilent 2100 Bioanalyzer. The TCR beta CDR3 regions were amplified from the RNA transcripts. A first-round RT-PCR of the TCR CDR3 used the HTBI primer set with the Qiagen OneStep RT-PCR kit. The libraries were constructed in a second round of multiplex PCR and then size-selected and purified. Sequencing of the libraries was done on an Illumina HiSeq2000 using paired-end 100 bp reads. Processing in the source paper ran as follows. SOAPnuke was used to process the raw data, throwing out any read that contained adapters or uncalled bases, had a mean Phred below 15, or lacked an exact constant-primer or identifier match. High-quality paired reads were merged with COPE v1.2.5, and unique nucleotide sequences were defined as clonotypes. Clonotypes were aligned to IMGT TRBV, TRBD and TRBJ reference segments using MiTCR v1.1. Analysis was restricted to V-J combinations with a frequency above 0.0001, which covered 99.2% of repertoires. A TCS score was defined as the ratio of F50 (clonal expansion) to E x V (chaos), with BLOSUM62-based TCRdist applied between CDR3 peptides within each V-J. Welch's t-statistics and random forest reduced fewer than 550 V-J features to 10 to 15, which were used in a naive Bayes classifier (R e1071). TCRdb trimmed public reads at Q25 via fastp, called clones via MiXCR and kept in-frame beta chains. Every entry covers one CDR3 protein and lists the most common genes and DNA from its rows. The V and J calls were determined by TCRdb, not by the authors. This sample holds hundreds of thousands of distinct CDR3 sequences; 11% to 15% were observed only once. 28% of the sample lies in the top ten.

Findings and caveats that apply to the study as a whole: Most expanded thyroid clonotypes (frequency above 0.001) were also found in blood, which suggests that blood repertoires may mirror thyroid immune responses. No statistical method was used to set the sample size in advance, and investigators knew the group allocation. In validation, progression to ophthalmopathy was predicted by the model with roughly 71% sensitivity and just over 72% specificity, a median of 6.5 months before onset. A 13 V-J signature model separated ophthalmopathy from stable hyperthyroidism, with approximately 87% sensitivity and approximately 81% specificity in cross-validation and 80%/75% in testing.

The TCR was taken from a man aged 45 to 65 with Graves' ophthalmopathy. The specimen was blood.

In nucleotide form, the sequence is TGCAGTGCTAAATTGCCTAGCGGGAGGTCCGAGCAGTACTTC. Translated, it reads CSAKLPSGRSEQYF. The V gene is TRBV20-1 and the J gene is TRBJ2-7; 11 of the junction bases match TRBD2. In the germline V gene (reference sequence), CDR1 corresponds to DFQATT and CDR2 to SNEGSKA. The CDR3, from cysteine to phenylalanine, totals 14 residues. Only the CDR3 DNA stays, 42 bases, in frame from base 1. V is trimmed back by 4 bases and J by 6 bases, and the junction contains 8 bases that no gene match accounts for.